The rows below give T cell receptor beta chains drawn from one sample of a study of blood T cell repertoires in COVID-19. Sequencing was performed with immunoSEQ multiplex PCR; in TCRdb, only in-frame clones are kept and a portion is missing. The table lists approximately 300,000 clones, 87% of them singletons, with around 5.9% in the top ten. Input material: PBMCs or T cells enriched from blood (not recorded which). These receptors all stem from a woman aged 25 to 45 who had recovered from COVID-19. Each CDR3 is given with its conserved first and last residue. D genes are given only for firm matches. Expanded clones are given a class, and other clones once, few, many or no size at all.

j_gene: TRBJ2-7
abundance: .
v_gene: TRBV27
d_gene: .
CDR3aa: CASSTASVSYEQYF
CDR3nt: TGTGCCAGCTCAACGGCTAGCGTGTCCTACGAGCAGTACTTC

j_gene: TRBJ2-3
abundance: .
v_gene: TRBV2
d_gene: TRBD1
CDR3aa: CASSGDREVDTQYF
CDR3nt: TGTGCCAGCAGCGGGGACAGGGAGGTAGATACGCAGTATTTT

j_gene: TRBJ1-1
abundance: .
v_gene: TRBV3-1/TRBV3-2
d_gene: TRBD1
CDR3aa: CASSPRDRGTDTEAFF
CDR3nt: TGTGCCAGCAGCCCCCGGGACAGGGGGACGGACACTGAAGCTTTCTTT

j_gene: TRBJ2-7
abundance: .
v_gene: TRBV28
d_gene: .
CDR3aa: CASSDSIYEQYF
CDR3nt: TGTGCCAGCAGTGACAGTATTTACGAGCAGTACTTC

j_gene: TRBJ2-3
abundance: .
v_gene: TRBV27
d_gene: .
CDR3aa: CASSFLGRSTDTQYF
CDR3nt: TGTGCCAGCAGTTTTCTGGGCCGTAGCACAGATACGCAGTATTTT

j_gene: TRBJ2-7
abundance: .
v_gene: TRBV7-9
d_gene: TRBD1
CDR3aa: CASSLGTGGSSYEQYF
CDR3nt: TGTGCCAGCAGCTTAGGGACAGGGGGCTCTTCCTACGAGCAGTACTTC

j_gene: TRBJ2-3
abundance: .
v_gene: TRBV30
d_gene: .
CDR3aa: CAWSRGALADTQYF
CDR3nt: TGTGCCTGGAGTCGGGGGGCCCTCGCAGATACGCAGTATTTT

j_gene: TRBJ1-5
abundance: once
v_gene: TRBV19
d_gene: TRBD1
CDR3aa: CASSRGTVGGWPQHF
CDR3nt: TGTGCCAGTAGCAGAGGGACAGTAGGAGGATGGCCCCAGCATTTT

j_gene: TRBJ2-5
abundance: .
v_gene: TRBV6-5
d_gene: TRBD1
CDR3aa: CASSYGQGRGETQYF
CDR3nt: TGTGCCAGCAGTTACGGACAGGGGCGGGGGGAGACCCAGTACTTC

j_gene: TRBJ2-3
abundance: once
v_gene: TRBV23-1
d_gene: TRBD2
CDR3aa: CASTKGRGGLTSDTQYF
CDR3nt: TGCGCCAGCACCAAGGGGCGGGGGGGCCTGACCTCAGATACGCAGTATTTT

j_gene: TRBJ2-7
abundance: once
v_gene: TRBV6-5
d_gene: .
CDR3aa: CASSYPEGGFGYEQYF
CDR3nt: TGTGCCAGCAGTTACCCTGAAGGAGGGTTCGGCTACGAGCAGTACTTC

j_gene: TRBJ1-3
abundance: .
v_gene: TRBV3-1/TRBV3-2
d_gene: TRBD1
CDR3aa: CASSQDRGDRGFGNTIYF
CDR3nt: TGTGCCAGCAGCCAAGATCGGGGGGACAGGGGGTTTGGAAACACCATATATTTT

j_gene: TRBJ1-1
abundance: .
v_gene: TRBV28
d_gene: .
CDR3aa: CASSFEPRNTEAFF
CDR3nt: TGTGCCAGCAGTTTTGAACCGAGGAACACTGAAGCTTTCTTT

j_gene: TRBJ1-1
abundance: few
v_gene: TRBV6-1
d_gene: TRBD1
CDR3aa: CASSGLLGQGNTEAFF
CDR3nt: TGTGCCAGCAGTGGACTTTTAGGACAGGGGAACACTGAAGCTTTCTTT

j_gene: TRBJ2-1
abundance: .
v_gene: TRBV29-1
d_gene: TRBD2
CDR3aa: CSVEGRGGPHEQFF
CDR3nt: TGCAGCGTTGAAGGGCGGGGGGGCCCTCATGAGCAGTTCTTC

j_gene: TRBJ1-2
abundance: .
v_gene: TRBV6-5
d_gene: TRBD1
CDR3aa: CASSSPRTGGGYGYTF
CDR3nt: TGTGCCAGCAGTTCCCCTCGGACAGGGGGTGGTTATGGCTACACCTTC

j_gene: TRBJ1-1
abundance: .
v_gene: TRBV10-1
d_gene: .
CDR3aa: CASSGGILGSTEAFF
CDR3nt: TGCGCCAGCAGTGGAGGGATTCTAGGGAGCACTGAAGCTTTCTTT

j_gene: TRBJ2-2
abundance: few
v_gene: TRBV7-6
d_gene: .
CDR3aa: CASSLELRGTGELFF
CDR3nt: TGTGCCAGCAGCTTAGAACTGAGGGGGACCGGGGAGCTGTTTTTT

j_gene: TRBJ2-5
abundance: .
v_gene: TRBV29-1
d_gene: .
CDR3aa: CSVEDLGGATQYF
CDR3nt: TGCAGCGTTGAAGATCTAGGTGGGGCGACCCAGTACTTC

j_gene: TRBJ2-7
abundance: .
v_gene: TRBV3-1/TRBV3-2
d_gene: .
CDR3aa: CASSQGQGLDEQYF
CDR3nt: TGTGCCAGCAGCCAAGGCCAGGGGCTGGACGAGCAGTACTTC

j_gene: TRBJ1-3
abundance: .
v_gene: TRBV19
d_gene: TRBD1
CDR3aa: CASTRTGVGGNTIYF
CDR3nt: TGTGCCAGTACCCGGACAGGGGTTGGAGGAAACACCATATATTTT

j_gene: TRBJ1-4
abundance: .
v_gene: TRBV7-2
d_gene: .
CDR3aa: CASSERGGINEKLFF
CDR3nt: TGTGCCAGCAGCGAAAGGGGCGGAATCAATGAAAAACTGTTTTTT

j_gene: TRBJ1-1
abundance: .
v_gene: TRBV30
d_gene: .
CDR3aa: CAWSVPWVGTEAFF
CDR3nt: TGTGCCTGGAGTGTACCGTGGGTCGGGACTGAAGCTTTCTTT

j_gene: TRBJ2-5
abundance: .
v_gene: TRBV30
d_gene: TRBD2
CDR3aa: CAWSDGPGGNF
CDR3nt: TGTGCCTGGAGTGATGGACCGGGGGGGAACTTC

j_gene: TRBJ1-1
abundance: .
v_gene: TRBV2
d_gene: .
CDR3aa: CASQGGEYEAFF
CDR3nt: TGTGCCAGCCAGGGCGGGGAGTACGAAGCTTTCTTT

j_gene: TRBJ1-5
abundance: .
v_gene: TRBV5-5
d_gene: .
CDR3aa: CASSSRGDNQPQHF
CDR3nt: TGTGCCAGCAGCTCCCGGGGGGACAATCAGCCCCAGCATTTT

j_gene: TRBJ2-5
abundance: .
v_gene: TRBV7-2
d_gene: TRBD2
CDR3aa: CASSQGIAGGGETQYF
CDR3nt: TGTGCCAGCAGCCAGGGGATAGCGGGGGGAGGGGAGACCCAGTACTTC

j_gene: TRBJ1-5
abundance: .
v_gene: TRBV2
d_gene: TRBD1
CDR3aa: CASLRDRGTLGNQPQHF
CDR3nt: TGTGCCAGCCTGAGGGACAGGGGAACCTTGGGCAATCAGCCCCAGCATTTT